This T cell receptor (beta chain) came from a study of CD8+CD57+ T cells in acquired aplastic anemia (dated by TCRdb to the late 2010s). At the level of the whole study: A mean of around 3 ug of DNA, ranging from about 0.2 to 27.4 ug, was extracted from sorted CD4+ and CD8+ cells. Healthy donor samples averaged approximately 9.8 million reads for CD4+ and fewer than 12 million for CD8+ cells. Here is what the overall study found, with its caveats: No significant difference in CD8+ Simpson's diversity was found between patients and healthy controls (P=0.060). Twenty-nine CD8+ CDR3 sequences were found to be shared between patients and controls, but these sequences appeared to be highly expressed in patients and within the immunodominant clones of the patients.

In regard to this clonotype: Its cognate antigen has yet to be identified. Base-call qualities are not available, and no considerably larger clone is one nucleotide away.

In the study, sorted CD4+ and CD8+ blood T cells from patients with severe aplastic anemia and from healthy subjects underwent deep sequencing of TCR repertoires. Ficoll-Paque density gradient centrifugation was used to isolate peripheral blood mononuclear cells. Before DNA extraction, CD4+ and CD8+ T cells were sorted by FACS or by magnetic beads. Profiling of TCR beta VDJ combinations and CDR3 sequences used genomic DNA as the template. An Illumina HiSeq 2000 was used for TCR repertoire sequencing. The source study handled its data this way. Repertoires were assessed using TRBV/TRBJ rearrangement plots, CDR3 size and DJ length profiles, and Simpson's diversity index. The immunodominant clone was defined as the most abundant DNA sequence in deep sequencing data. CDR3 amino acid sequences were screened for sharing across subjects and compared with published repertoires and the VDJdb database. The public reads were reanalyzed by TCRdb: fastp trimming at Q25, MiXCR alignment, in-frame beta chains only. Identical CDR3 proteins give one entry, which carries the most common genes and DNA. The V and J calls were determined by TCRdb, not by the authors. A total of around 180,000 distinct CDR3 sequences appear in this sample, approximately 60% of them only once. Under 50% of the sample is taken by the ten largest.

CDR1 is given as DFQATT and CDR2 as SNEGSKA, both from the germline V gene (reference sequence). Inclusive of the bounding cysteine and phenylalanine, the CDR3 is 13 residues long. Here the CDR3 DNA is all that survives: 39 bases in frame from base 1. V is pruned by 6 bases and J by 8 bases, leaving 10 bases of the junction without a gene match. The receptor's source is a human donor in good health. The sample was sorted CD4+, CD8+, or CD8+CD57+ T cells (not recorded which) from PBMCs. This receptor chain uses TRBV20-1 and TRBJ1-2; 9 nucleotides in the junction match TRBD1. In nucleotides, the sequence is TGCAGTGCGCGGGACAGGGAAGTCTTGGGCTACACCTTC. This encodes CSARDREVLGYTF.